The clone carrying this T cell receptor (beta chain) was seen a single time. Antigen specificity is unknown. Genomic DNA provided the template from which TCR beta VDJ and CDR3 profiles were obtained. One entry per CDR3 protein results from TCRdb running MiXCR on the reads. Here the sample spans roughly 420,000 distinct CDR3 sequences, under 80% being singletons. The sample belongs to a study of CD8+CD57+ T cells in acquired aplastic anemia. Across the whole study: Mean yield of DNA from sorted CD4+ and CD8+ cells was around 3 ug.

Overall study results and limits: No significant patient-versus-control difference appeared in CD8+ Simpson's diversity.

Sequencing was carried out using sorted CD4+, CD8+, or CD8+CD57+ T cells (not recorded which) from PBMCs. The clonotype comes from a human donor in good health, serving as a control.

Here the CDR3 reads CSVVIGQHDQPQHF. CDR3 nucleotide sequence: TGCAGCGTTGTCATCGGACAGCACGATCAGCCCCAGCATTTT. The chain carries TRBV29-1 and TRBJ1-5; possibly TRBD1 for D (6 bases). V dropped 4 bases and J dropped 5 bases, with 15 bases sitting between them. This CDR3 comprises 14 residues. CDR1 and CDR2 (germline): SQVTM, ANQGSEA.